Shown below are 21 T cell receptor beta chains from a single sample sequenced in a study of shared clonotypes between healthy human individuals. The method was immunoSEQ multiplex PCR; TCRdb's version includes in-frame clones alone and lacks a portion of them. Here the sample spans over 850,000 clones, around 82% being singletons. Source material: memory CD4+ T cells from PBMCs. Sample subset: CD45RA-negative fraction. These receptors were collected from a man aged 18 to 30 in good health. Some clones in this sample may be carry-over from other donors' samples.

The table lists this clone with a count of one. CDR3 amino acids: CASSYTSSGNTIYF. Here the CDR3 DNA reads TGTGCCAGCAGTTATACAAGCTCTGGAAACACCATATATTTT. This chain connects TRBV6-5 to TRBJ1-3; D is unclear. CDR1 is MNHEY and CDR2 is SVGAGI in the germline V gene. V lost 3 bases and J 0 bases, leaving 6 bases between the germline ends. The CDR3 covers 14 residues.

This clone showed up just a few times. The J gene is TRBJ2-5, the V gene TRBV4-1; 8 positions match TRBD2. V lost 4 bases, J lost 3 bases, and 10 bases stayed unmatched. Germline values: CDR1 MGHRA, CDR2 YSYEKL. This CDR3 comprises 16 residues. This CDR3 is CASSPSGTSFEETQYF. The CDR3, as DNA: TGCGCCAGCAGCCCATCCGGGACTAGTTTTGAAGAGACCCAGTACTTC.

CDR3 in DNA: TGTGCCAGCTCACCAGGTTCCGAAGGAAGGGGCTACACCTTC. Its translation: CASSPGSEGRGYTF. The chain combines TRBV18 with TRBJ1-2; the D is unclear. Germline CDR1 is KGHSH and CDR2 is LQKENI. CDR3 length equals 14 residues. V was cut by 2 bases and J by 8 bases, with 15 bases left in between. Full variable domain (rest looked up from reference TRBV18 and TRBJ1-2): NAGVMQNPRHLVRRRGQEARLRCSPMKGHSHVYWYRQLPEEGLKFMVYLQKENIIDESGMPKERFSAEFPKEGPSILRIQQVVRGDSAAYFCASSPGSEGRGYTFGSGTRLTVV.

The rearrangement joins TRBV28 to TRBJ1-2; tentative D call: TRBD1 (5 bases). Germline values: CDR1 MDHEN, CDR2 SYDVKM. This CDR3 contains 17 residues. V was shortened by 2 bases and J by 0 bases, with 16 bases between the two germline ends. The DNA of the CDR3 is TGTGCCAGCAGTTTAGGTGGGAGAAGGGGAGCTAACTATGGCTACACCTTC. This encodes CASSLGGRRGANYGYTF.

The genes are TRBV28 and TRBJ2-3, with 8 positions matching TRBD1. This CDR3 region has 15 residues. Germline loops: CDR1 MDHEN, CDR2 SYDVKM. Trimming cost V 4 bases and J 1 base; bases outside gene matches: 4. In DNA, the CDR3 is TGTGCCAGCAGTTGGGGACAGGCGGGCACAGATACGCAGTATTTT. Amino acid sequence: CASSWGQAGTDTQYF.

The chain links TRBV5-1 to TRBJ2-5; 7 bases line up with TRBD2. CDR1 and CDR2 from the germline V gene are SGHRS and YFSETQ. Losses at the gene ends were 4 bases for V and 2 bases for J; bases not matched to a gene: 8. CDR3 length: 15 residues. This chain's CDR3 is CASSPGGGAQETQYF. CDR3 in DNA: TGCGCCAGCAGCCCGGGAGGCGGGGCTCAAGAGACCCAGTACTTC. Variable domain in full (rest from reference TRBV5-1 and TRBJ2-5): KAGVTQTPRYLIKTRGQQVTLSCSPISGHRSVSWYQQTPGQGLQFLFEYFSETQRNKGNFPGRFSGRQFSNSRSEMNVSTLELGDSALYLCASSPGGGAQETQYFGPGTRLLVL.

The chain has TRBV2 and TRBJ1-5; D is unclear. Germline loops: CDR1 SNHLY, CDR2 FYNNEI. The CDR3 length is 12 residues. V lost 7 bases to trimming and J lost 3 bases, with 7 bases between them. CDR3 loop: CASTLPNQPQHF. The CDR3 nucleotides are TGTGCCAGCACCCTCCCCAATCAGCCCCAGCATTTT.

The chain recombines TRBV15 with TRBJ2-3; the D gene could be TRBD1 or TRBD2 (5 bases each). This CDR3 contains 11 residues. Germline CDR1 is LNHNV and CDR2 is YYDKDF (reference sequence). The CDR3, as DNA: TGTCCCGGGGCTATCCCAGATACGCAGTATTTT. Translating gives CPGAIPDTQYF.

The V call is TRBV6-1, the J call TRBJ2-7, with D unclear. Per germline, CDR1 MNHNS and CDR2 SASEGT. Trimming took 1 base from V and 5 from J, leaving 18 bases between them. The CDR3 spans 16 residues. DNA for the CDR3: TGTGCCAGCAGTGAAGTGTCAGCAACCACATTCAACGAGCAGTACTTC. The encoded protein is CASSEVSATTFNEQYF.

The chain employs TRBV14 and TRBJ2-1, with 8 bases matching TRBD2. The germline V gene has CDR1 SGHDN and CDR2 FVKESK. Trimming took 0 bases from V and 8 from J; bases not matched to a gene: 6. This CDR3 is 15 amino acids long. The CDR3 coding sequence is TGTGCCAGCAGCCAAGATAGATTCGGGGGGGATGAGCAGTTCTTC. Translating gives CASSQDRFGGDEQFF.

V gene TRBV7-3 combines with J gene TRBJ1-5, with D possibly matching TRBD1 (6 bases). Germline lookup yields CDR1 SGHTA and CDR2 FQGTGA. The ends were cut back, 5 bases at V and 4 bases at J, with 9 bases in the middle. The CDR3 contains 13 residues. The CDR3 DNA follows: TGTGCCAGCAGCCAGGACAGAAATCAGCCCCAGCATTTT. It encodes CASSQDRNQPQHF.

The V call is TRBV10-3, the J call TRBJ2-2; 9 bases fit TRBD2. This CDR3 is built from 16 residues. The V segment lost 4 bases and the J segment 0 bases; nucleotides outside the gene matches: 3. Germline lookup yields CDR1 ENHRY and CDR2 SYGVKD. The CDR3 is CAISGASGANTGELFF. DNA for the CDR3: TGTGCCATCAGTGGGGCTAGCGGGGCGAACACCGGGGAGCTGTTTTTT.

The rearrangement joins TRBV11-2 to TRBJ2-1; 13 nucleotides agree with TRBD2. Per germline, CDR1 SGHAT and CDR2 FQNNGV. V was clipped by 6 bases and J by 4 bases; unmatched bases: 6. This CDR3 contains 16 residues. CDR3 residues: CASRPLAGGRYNEQFF. CDR3 coding DNA: TGTGCCAGCAGGCCACTAGCGGGAGGGCGGTACAATGAGCAGTTCTTC.

The CDR3 DNA follows: TGCAGCGTTGCGCGGCAGCTTGAAGCTTTCTTT. Protein product: CSVARQLEAFF. V gene TRBV29-1 combines with J gene TRBJ1-1; no reliable D call. V lost 4 bases to trimming and J lost 7 bases, with 10 bases between them. This CDR3 comprises 11 residues. From germline, CDR1 is SQVTM and CDR2 ANQGSEA.

The gene calls are TRBV6-6 and TRBJ1-4; weak D call: TRBD1 (5 bases). Germline CDR1 is MNHNY and CDR2 is SVGAGI (reference sequence). V was pared by 6 bases and J by 2 bases, with 10 bases between. This CDR3 comprises 14 residues. CDR3 DNA: TGTGCCAGCAGGGGACCGGGCACTAATGAAAAACTGTTTTTT. This encodes CASRGPGTNEKLFF.

V is TRBV7-2 and J is TRBJ2-2; D may match TRBD1 or TRBD2 (5 bases each). The V gene's germline CDR1 is SGHTA and CDR2 FQGNSA. With 6 bases removed from V and 4 bases from J, the gap between germline ends came to 12 bases. The length of the CDR3 is 14 residues. The CDR3 here is CASSSGGGTGELFF. The CDR3 DNA reads as TGTGCCAGCAGTTCCGGTGGGGGCACCGGGGAGCTGTTTTTT.

This clone was seen a few times. The CDR3 sequence is CASSLGDRDGGGYTF. The CDR3 nucleotides read TGTGCCAGCAGCTTAGGAGACAGGGACGGAGGTGGCTACACCTTC. The chain uses TRBV11-2 and TRBJ1-2; 7 nucleotides align to TRBD1. The CDR3 contains 15 residues. With 1 base clipped from V and 7 bases from J, the junction kept 9 bases outside the gene matches. Germline V gene sequence: CDR1 SGHAT, CDR2 FQNNGV.

The rearrangement links TRBV28 to TRBJ2-2; D perhaps matches TRBD2 (6 bases). This CDR3 has 15 residues. Trimming took 6 bases from V and 3 from J, leaving 14 bases between them. Germline V gene sequence: CDR1 MDHEN, CDR2 SYDVKM. In nucleotides, the CDR3 is TGTGCCAGCAGATCAGGGTCGGGGGACACCGGGGAGCTGTTTTTT. Amino acids: CASRSGSGDTGELFF. Using reference TRBV28 and TRBJ2-2 for the parts outside the CDR3, the full variable domain is DVKVTQSSRYLVKRTGEKVFLECVQDMDHENMFWYRQDPGLGLRLIYFSYDVKMKEKGDIPEGYSVSREKKERFSLILESASTNQTSMYLCASRSGSGDTGELFFGEGSRLTVL.

The chain employs TRBV5-8 and TRBJ2-7; 8 nucleotides align to TRBD1. With 5 bases clipped from V and 7 bases from J, the junction kept 11 bases outside the gene matches. From germline, CDR1 is SGHTS and CDR2 YDEGEE. This CDR3 has 14 amino acids. The CDR3 DNA is TGTGCCAGCAGACCGGGACAGGCCTTCGGTGAGCAGTACTTC. Translated, it gives CASRPGQAFGEQYF.

The genes are TRBV19 and TRBJ2-1; no reliable D call. The germline gives CDR1 LNHDA, CDR2 SQIVND (reference sequence). The CDR3 length is 12 residues. V lost 3 bases and J lost 10, with 10 bases in between. The CDR3, as DNA: TGTGCCAGTAGTATTACCCAGGCCGAGCAGTTCTTC. Translated: CASSITQAEQFF.

This chain uses TRBV10-3 with TRBJ1-3; D call uncertain. V shed 3 bases and J shed 0 bases, with 12 bases lying between them. The CDR3 is 16 amino acids. CDR1 is ENHRY and CDR2 is SYGVKD in the germline V gene. This CDR3 is CAISDKGSYSGNTIYF. The DNA for the CDR3 is TGTGCCATCAGTGACAAGGGATCCTACTCTGGAAACACCATATATTTT.